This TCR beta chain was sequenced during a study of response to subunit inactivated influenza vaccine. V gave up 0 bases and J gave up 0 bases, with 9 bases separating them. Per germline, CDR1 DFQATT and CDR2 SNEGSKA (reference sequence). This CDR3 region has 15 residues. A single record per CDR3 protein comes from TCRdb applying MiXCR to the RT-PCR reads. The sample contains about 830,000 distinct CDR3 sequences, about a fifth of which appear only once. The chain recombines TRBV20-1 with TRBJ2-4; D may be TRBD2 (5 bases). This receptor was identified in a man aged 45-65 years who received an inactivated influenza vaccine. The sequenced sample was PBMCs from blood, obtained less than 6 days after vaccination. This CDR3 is CSARDPGGAKNIQYF. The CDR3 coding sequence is TGCAGTGCTAGAGATCCCGGAGGAGCCAAAAACATTCAGTACTTC.